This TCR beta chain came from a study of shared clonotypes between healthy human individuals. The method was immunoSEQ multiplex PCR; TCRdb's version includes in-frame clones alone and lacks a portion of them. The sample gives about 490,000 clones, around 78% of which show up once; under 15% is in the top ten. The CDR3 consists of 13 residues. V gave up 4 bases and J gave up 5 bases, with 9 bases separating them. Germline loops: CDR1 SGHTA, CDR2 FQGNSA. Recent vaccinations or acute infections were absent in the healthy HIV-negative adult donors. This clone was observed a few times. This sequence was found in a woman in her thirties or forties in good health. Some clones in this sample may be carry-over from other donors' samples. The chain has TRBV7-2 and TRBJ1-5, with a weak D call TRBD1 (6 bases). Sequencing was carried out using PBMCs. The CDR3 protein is CASSSDRDQPQHF. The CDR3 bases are TGTGCCAGCAGCTCGGACAGAGATCAGCCCCAGCATTTT.